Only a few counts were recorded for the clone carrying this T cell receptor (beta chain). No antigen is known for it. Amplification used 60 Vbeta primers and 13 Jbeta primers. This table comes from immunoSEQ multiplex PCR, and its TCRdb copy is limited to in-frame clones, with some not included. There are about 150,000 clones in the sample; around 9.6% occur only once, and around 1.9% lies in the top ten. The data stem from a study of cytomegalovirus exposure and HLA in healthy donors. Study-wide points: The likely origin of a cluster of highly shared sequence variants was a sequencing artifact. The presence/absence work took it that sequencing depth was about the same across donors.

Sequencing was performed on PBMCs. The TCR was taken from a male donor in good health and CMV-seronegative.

The CDR3 DNA sequence: TGTGCCAGCAGCTTCCACCTAAGCGGGGGGGGTCTGGATGAGCAGTTCTTC. Translated: CASSFHLSGGGLDEQFF. This chain connects TRBV11-2 to TRBJ2-1; the match to TRBD2 covers 10 bases. Germline CDR1 SGHAT, CDR2 FQNNGV. The CDR3 spans 17 residues. J lost 8 bases, V lost 3 bases, and 13 bases had no gene match. Full variable domain (outside the CDR3, taken from reference TRBV11-2 and TRBJ2-1): EAGVAQSPRYKIIEKRQSVAFWCNPISGHATLYWYQQILGQGPKLLIQFQNNGVVDDSQLPKDRFSAERLKGVDSTLKIQPAKLEDSAVYLCASSFHLSGGGLDEQFFGPGTRLTVL.